These 9 T cell receptor beta chains came from one sample sequenced in a study of cytomegalovirus exposure and HLA in healthy donors. Researchers ran the PCR with 60 Vbeta and 13 Jbeta primers. This table comes from immunoSEQ multiplex PCR, and its TCRdb copy is limited to in-frame clones, with some not included. The sample lists more than 200,000 clones; about 80% were seen once. The sequenced material came from PBMCs. Source of these receptors: a man aged 35 to 55 in good health and CMV-seropositive.

The CDR3, as DNA: TGTGCCAGCTCACCACCGGTAAGGGCTAGCGGATACAATGAGCAGTTCTTC. As protein: CASSPPVRASGYNEQFF. V and J are TRBV18 and TRBJ2-1; 7 nucleotides align to TRBD2. Germline V lookup: CDR1 KGHSH, CDR2 LQKENI. Unmatched junction bases numbered 9, after V lost 0 bases and J lost 4 bases. The CDR3 runs to 17 residues.

This chain links TRBV27 with TRBJ1-1; 9 bases agree with TRBD1. The CDR3 is made up of 13 amino acids. Per germline, CDR1 MNHEY and CDR2 SMNVEV (reference sequence). Trimming cost V 6 bases and J 1 base; bases outside gene matches: 0. DNA of the CDR3: TGTGCCAGCAGGACAGGGGGGAACACTGAAGCTTTCTTT. Translating gives CASRTGGNTEAFF.

The rearrangement joins TRBV28 to TRBJ1-5; 11 bases align to TRBD1. Germline V gene data show CDR1 as MDHEN and CDR2 as SYDVKM. CDR3 size: 13 residues. Trimming took 6 bases from V and 9 from J; bases not matched to a gene: 4. The CDR3 sequence is CASSGTGGLPQHF. In nucleotides, the CDR3 is TGTGCCAGCAGCGGGACAGGGGGTCTGCCCCAGCATTTT.

V usage is TRBV9 and J usage is TRBJ2-1; 9 nucleotides align to TRBD2. The CDR3 is 16 residues long. Germline CDR1 and CDR2: SGDLS and YYNGEE. V lost 0 bases, J lost 12 bases, and 13 bases stayed unmatched. CDR3 DNA: TGTGCCAGCAGCGTAGCGGGTAGCGGGAGTCCGCCGGGGCAGTTCTTC. Protein: CASSVAGSGSPPGQFF.

This clone was found a few times. The CDR3 coding sequence is TGTGCCAGCAGGGGGGGTCTTTCCGGTATCTATGGCTACACCTTC. It specifies CASRGGLSGIYGYTF. The V call is TRBV6-5, the J call TRBJ1-2; the D gene is possibly TRBD1 (5 bases). Germline V gene lookup returns CDR1 MNHEY and CDR2 SVGAGI. V lost 6 bases and J lost 4, with 18 bases in between. There are 15 residues in the CDR3.

The V call is TRBV7-3, the J call TRBJ2-1, with a possible D match to TRBD2 (6 bases). The CDR3 runs to 15 residues. Germline V gene data show CDR1 as SGHTA and CDR2 as FQGTGA. Between the trimmed V and J ends, which lost 2 bases and 8 bases, there was a span of 16 bases. The CDR3 protein is CASSLGWGVGDEQFF. DNA of the CDR3: TGTGCCAGCAGCTTAGGGTGGGGGGTTGGGGATGAGCAGTTCTTC.

This clone has just one count. The chain recombines TRBV6-5 with TRBJ1-1; perhaps TRBD1 as D (5 bases). Trimming removed 8 bases from V and 5 bases from J, with 12 bases in between. This CDR3 region has 12 residues. Germline CDR1 reads MNHEY; CDR2 reads SVGAGI. DNA for the CDR3: TGTGCCAGCCGTGATAGGGGTACTGAAGCTTTCTTT. This encodes CASRDRGTEAFF.

This clone was detected a few times. The chain joins TRBV28 to TRBJ2-7; TRBD2 matches 10 bases. The germline gives CDR1 MDHEN, CDR2 SYDVKM. The CDR3 extends over 15 amino acids. V lost 8 bases to trimming and J lost 0 bases; unmatched junction nucleotides: 7. The chain's CDR3 is CASALTSGISYEQYF. In nucleotides, the CDR3 is TGTGCCAGCGCCCTCACTAGCGGGATCTCCTACGAGCAGTACTTC.

The chain carries TRBV11-2 and TRBJ1-1; maybe TRBD1 (6 bases). The CDR3 runs to 14 residues. The germline V gene encodes CDR1 SGHAT and CDR2 FQNNGV. V lost 4 bases to trimming and J lost 5 bases, with 14 bases between them. The CDR3 DNA reads TGTGCCAGCAGCTCAGTACAGGGCCGGACTGAAGCTTTCTTT. Translation gives CASSSVQGRTEAFF.